The 2 T cell receptor beta chains listed next were all sequenced from one sample in a study of Tregs in tolerant kidney transplant recipients. The table came from immunoSEQ multiplex PCR; TCRdb's copy has only in-frame clones and leaves some out. The sample consists of roughly 250,000 clones, 65% to 85% of them appearing once. Specimen: CD4+ T cells from blood. Receptors originate from a human donor in good health.

This clone was observed a single time. The chain has TRBV11-1 and TRBJ2-1; 9 bases map to TRBD1. CDR1 and CDR2 from the germline V gene are SGHAT and FQDESV (reference sequence). This CDR3 comprises 14 residues. The trim removed 4 bases at V and 4 bases at J, leaving 2 bases unmatched. The CDR3 spells CASSSGQGYNEQFF. CDR3 DNA: TGTGCCAGCAGCTCGGGACAGGGATACAATGAGCAGTTCTTC. The whole variable domain, filled in from reference TRBV11-1 and TRBJ2-1, reads EAEVAQSPRYKITEKSQAVAFWCDPISGHATLYWYRQILGQGPELLVQFQDESVVDDSQLPKDRFSAERLKGVDSTLKIQPAELGDSAMYLCASSSGQGYNEQFFGPGTRLTVL.

To note about this clone: The same CDR3 can be traced to other DNA sequences in this sample. The chain employs TRBV16 and TRBJ1-3; tentative D call: TRBD1 (5 bases). This CDR3 contains 15 residues. CDR1 is KGHSY, CDR2 FQNENV, per germline. V was shortened by 2 bases and J by 1 base, with 9 bases between the two germline ends. The CDR3 spells CASSQGDVSGNTIYF. The CDR3 coding sequence is TGTGCCAGCAGCCAAGGGGACGTTTCTGGAAACACCATATATTTT.